The clone carrying this T cell receptor (beta chain) was detected only a few times. This sample is part of a study of identical twins. This CDR3 has 15 residues. J was trimmed by 9 bases and V by 1 base; bases with no gene match: 7. TCRdb reprocessed the 5' RACE reads with MiXCR, giving one entry per CDR3 protein. The sample contains around 670,000 distinct CDR3 sequences, 5.5% to 6.5% of which appear only once. Specimen: naive T cells sorted from blood. The TCR comes from a man younger than 35 in good health. V and J are TRBV12-3 or TRBV12-4 and TRBJ2-3; 10 nucleotides match TRBD2. This CDR3 is CASSLGLAGVSTQYF. The CDR3 coding sequence is TGTGCCAGCAGTTTAGGGCTAGCGGGGGTCTCAACGCAGTATTTT.